The 27 T cell receptor beta chains in this list originate from one sample, sequenced in a study of early T cells in non-severe SARS-CoV-2 infection. TCRdb used MiXCR to reprocess the 5' RACE reads, holding one entry per CDR3 protein. Of 63,000 or so distinct CDR3 sequences in the sample, roughly 10% are singletons; the top ten hold roughly 7%. Sequencing input: whole blood. These receptors were obtained from an adult who was a healthcare worker with PCR-confirmed SARS-CoV-2 infection or an uninfected control (not recorded which).

This clonotype was counted many times. The genes are TRBV6-2 or TRBV6-3 and TRBJ2-6, with no clear D. The V and J ends lost 8 bases and 0 bases respectively, with 5 bases between them. This CDR3 comprises 13 residues. CDR1 is MNHEY and CDR2 is SVGEGT in the germline V gene. The chain's CDR3 is CASHSSGANVLTF. CDR3 sequence (DNA): TGTGCCAGCCACAGCTCTGGGGCCAACGTCCTGACTTTC.

This clonotype has only a few counts. This sequence joins TRBV7-2 and TRBJ2-1, with D possibly being TRBD1 (5 bases). The CDR3 has 14 residues. With 4 bases removed from V and 5 bases from J, the gap between germline ends came to 12 bases. The germline V gene encodes CDR1 SGHTA and CDR2 FQGNSA. CDR3 in amino acids: CASSSRGQNNEQFF. CDR3 DNA sequence: TGTGCCAGCAGCTCCCGCGGACAAAACAATGAGCAGTTCTTC.

The chain has TRBV11-2 and TRBJ2-7, with 13 bases lining up with TRBD2. The CDR3 length is 16 residues. The V gene end was trimmed by 4 bases and the J gene end by 2 bases; junction bases not matched to a gene: 5. Germline CDR1 reads SGHAT; CDR2 reads FQNNGV. Here the CDR3 DNA reads TGTGCCAGCAGCTGGGGGACTAGCGGGGAGCCCTACGAGCAGTACTTC. Amino acids: CASSWGTSGEPYEQYF.

This clonotype was recorded at least ten times. The chain links TRBV18 to TRBJ2-1, with TRBD2 matching 11 bases. CDR1 is KGHSH and CDR2 is LQKENI in the germline V gene. Trimming removed 1 base from V and 7 bases from J; junction bases left unmatched: 3. This CDR3 has 15 residues. The CDR3 spells CASSPLTSGENEQFF. In DNA, the CDR3 is TGTGCCAGCTCACCACTGACTAGCGGGGAGAATGAGCAGTTCTTC.

This clonotype was observed a few times. This chain links TRBV7-6 with TRBJ2-5, with 11 bases that match TRBD2. Unmatched junction bases numbered 5, after V lost 5 bases and J lost 6 bases. Germline CDR1 is SGHVS and CDR2 is FNYEAQ. This CDR3 spans 14 amino acids. The CDR3 coding sequence is TGTGCCAGCAGCCGAGGGACTAGCGGTCAGACCCAGTACTTC. It translates to CASSRGTSGQTQYF.

This clonotype was counted ten times or more. The CDR3 DNA reads TGCGCCAGCAGCTTGGGTCCTTTAGGACAGGGGTCAGATACGCAGTATTTT. It codes for CASSLGPLGQGSDTQYF. The chain uses TRBV5-1 and TRBJ2-3; 9 bases align to TRBD1. Germline V gene lookup returns CDR1 SGHRS and CDR2 YFSETQ. The CDR3 covers 17 residues. The junction had 9 bases not matched to a gene; V was cut back by 0 bases and J by 4 bases. The variable domain in full, with the rest retrieved from reference TRBV5-1 and TRBJ2-3, is KAGVTQTPRYLIKTRGQQVTLSCSPISGHRSVSWYQQTPGQGLQFLFEYFSETQRNKGNFPGRFSGRQFSNSRSEMNVSTLELGDSALYLCASSLGPLGQGSDTQYFGPGTRLTVL.

This clonotype was recorded at least ten times. CDR3 region: CASSDSGTQQFF. The CDR3, as DNA: TGTGCCAGCAGTGATAGTGGGACCCAGCAGTTCTTC. The chain employs TRBV2 and TRBJ2-1; D may match TRBD1 or TRBD2 (5 bases each). Deletions cut 3 bases from V and 11 bases from J, with 11 bases between. The germline V gene has CDR1 SNHLY and CDR2 FYNNEI. The CDR3 consists of 12 residues.

The chain recombines TRBV19 with TRBJ2-1; tentatively, D is TRBD2 (6 bases). Trimming stripped 3 bases from V and 8 bases from J, with 17 bases between. The CDR3 is 15 residues long. Germline values: CDR1 LNHDA, CDR2 SQIVND (reference sequence). CDR3: CASSMSLSGRHEQFF. The CDR3 DNA follows: TGTGCCAGTAGTATGAGTCTCTCGGGGAGGCATGAGCAGTTCTTC.

There are a few counts of this clonotype. The CDR3 DNA follows: TGTGCCAGCAGCGTATCAGGGAGCCCCAACGAGCAGTACTTC. Its protein product is CASSVSGSPNEQYF. The chain employs TRBV9 and TRBJ2-7; D possibly matches TRBD1 or TRBD2 (5 bases each). The germline CDR1 and CDR2 sequences are SGDLS and YYNGEE. Trimming stripped 1 base from V and 5 bases from J, with 13 bases between. This CDR3 is 14 amino acids long.

This clonotype was found many times. The J gene is TRBJ2-5, the V gene TRBV5-4, with D tentatively TRBD2 (6 bases). Per the germline V gene, CDR1 is SGHNT and CDR2 is YYREEE (reference sequence). The V and J ends lost 1 base and 1 base respectively, with 14 bases between them. The CDR3 is 16 residues long. The CDR3 loop reads CASSLSIAATQETQYF. CDR3 bases: TGTGCCAGCAGCTTGTCGATAGCGGCGACCCAAGAGACCCAGTACTTC.

The sample holds a few counts of this clonotype. The CDR3 region has the DNA TGTGCCAGCAGCGTAGAAGTGGGAAATTCACCCCTCCACTTT. It yields the protein CASSVEVGNSPLHF. The V and J genes are TRBV9 and TRBJ1-6; D is uncertain. In germline, CDR1 is SGDLS, CDR2 YYNGEE. This CDR3 has 14 residues. V lost 0 bases, J lost 7 bases, and 8 bases lay in between.

The V gene is TRBV7-6, the J gene TRBJ1-4; the D is unclear. The CDR3 extends over 14 amino acids. Germline CDR1 and CDR2: SGHVS and FNYEAQ. The ends were cut back, 0 bases at V and 8 bases at J, with 10 bases in the middle. DNA of the CDR3: TGTGCCAGCAGCTTAGCTCCGTTTGAGGAAAAACTGTTTTTT. It yields the protein CASSLAPFEEKLFF.

This clonotype showed up many times. V gene TRBV10-1 combines with J gene TRBJ2-5; D possibly corresponds to TRBD2 (5 bases). Germline CDR1 is WNHNN and CDR2 is SYGVQD (reference sequence). The ends were cut back, 8 bases at V and 1 base at J, with 11 bases in the middle. The CDR3 loop spans 13 amino acids. CDR3 loop: CASSRGSQETQYF. The CDR3 DNA reads TGCGCCAGCTCCCGAGGGAGCCAAGAGACCCAGTACTTC.

There are a few counts of this clonotype. V usage is TRBV20-1 and J usage is TRBJ2-1, with TRBD2 matching over 16 bases. After removal of 3 bases from V and 5 bases from J, the junction contained 1 base not matched to a gene. Germline assignment: CDR1 DFQATT and CDR2 SNEGSKA (reference sequence). The CDR3 loop spans 15 amino acids. The DNA for the CDR3 is TGCAGTGCTAGGGGACTAGCGGGGGGGAACAATGAGCAGTTCTTC. Amino acids: CSARGLAGGNNEQFF.

V and J are TRBV2 and TRBJ2-3; D not certain. Trimming took off 4 bases at V and 0 bases at J, with 11 bases between the two ends. CDR1 and CDR2 from the germline V gene are SNHLY and FYNNEI. This CDR3 has 15 amino acids. The CDR3 reads CASSVGGPSTDTQYF. The DNA for the CDR3 is TGTGCCAGCAGTGTGGGCGGCCCTAGCACAGATACGCAGTATTTT. The complete variable domain, with remaining parts taken from reference TRBV2 and TRBJ2-3, reads EPEVTQTPSHQVTQMGQEVILRCVPISNHLYFYWYRQILGQKVEFLVSFYNNEISEKSEIFDDQFSVERPDGSNFTLKIRSTKLEDSAMYFCASSVGGPSTDTQYFGPGTRLTVL.

The table lists this clonotype with a few counts. This chain joins TRBV29-1 and TRBJ1-1; D is undetermined. Germline V gene lookup returns CDR1 SQVTM and CDR2 ANQGSEA. The CDR3 is made up of 14 amino acids. V lost 6 bases and J lost 0, with 14 bases in between. CDR3 sequence: CSVALRTLNTEAFF. CDR3 DNA: TGCAGCGTGGCCCTTCGGACCCTGAACACTGAAGCTTTCTTT.

This clonotype was seen repeatedly, ten times or more. This chain links TRBV9 with TRBJ2-1; either TRBD1 or TRBD2 may fit D (6 bases each). This CDR3 is built from 15 residues. With 1 base removed from V and 2 bases from J, the gap between germline ends came to 10 bases. Germline lookup yields CDR1 SGDLS and CDR2 YYNGEE. The CDR3 region has the DNA TGTGCCAGCAGCGTACGCGGGGACACCTACAATGAGCAGTTCTTC. Translating it yields CASSVRGDTYNEQFF.

This clonotype was seen a handful of times. The V and J genes are TRBV18 and TRBJ1-4; D is perhaps TRBD1 (5 bases). V was trimmed by 2 bases and J by 8 bases, leaving 12 bases between them. Germline V CDR1 and CDR2: KGHSH, LQKENI. This CDR3 region has 14 residues. The DNA of the CDR3 is TGTGCCAGCTCACCAAGCGGGGCAGACGAAAAACTGTTTTTT. This sequence encodes CASSPSGADEKLFF.

In this sample, this clonotype turned up a few times. The V gene is TRBV20-1, the J gene TRBJ2-1, with TRBD2 identical over 8 bases. The CDR3 totals 17 residues. CDR1 and CDR2 (germline): DFQATT, SNEGSKA (reference sequence). Trimming removed 3 bases from V and 5 bases from J; junction bases left unmatched: 15. The CDR3 here is CSARRTSQIRSDNEQFF. In nucleotides, the CDR3 is TGCAGTGCTAGGCGGACTAGCCAAATCAGATCGGACAATGAGCAGTTCTTC.

This clonotype counts as large. This chain joins TRBV27 and TRBJ1-1; the D is unclear. The CDR3 spans 13 residues. Trimming left V 4 bases short and J 3 bases short, with 9 bases between. Germline CDR1 and CDR2: MNHEY and SMNVEV (reference sequence). CDR3 in amino acids: CASSSGDYTEAFF. DNA of the CDR3: TGTGCCAGCAGTTCCGGTGACTACACTGAAGCTTTCTTT.

This chain connects TRBV6-1 to TRBJ2-7; possibly TRBD2 for D (5 bases). Trimming took 6 bases from V and 0 from J, leaving 12 bases between them. The CDR3 sequence is 14 residues long. Germline loops: CDR1 MNHNS, CDR2 SASEGT. In DNA, the CDR3 is TGTGCCAGCAGGGACTCGGGGAGCTCCTACGAGCAGTACTTC. Residues: CASRDSGSSYEQYF.

This clonotype was detected once. One base away lies a much larger clone, so this may be a sequencing read error. This chain uses TRBV15 with TRBJ1-5, with 9 bases identical to TRBD1. This CDR3 is 15 amino acids long. The germline CDR1 and CDR2 sequences are LNHNV and YYDKDF (reference sequence). The CDR3, as DNA: TGTGTCACCAGCTCCGGGACAGGGTTTACTCAGCCCCAGCATTTT. The encoded protein is CVTSSGTGFTQPQHF.

This clonotype was seen a few times. V is TRBV9 and J is TRBJ1-4, with D possibly matching TRBD1 (5 bases). This CDR3 region has 14 residues. The germline V gene encodes CDR1 SGDLS and CDR2 YYNGEE. The V end was cut by 4 bases, the J end by 8 bases, with 15 bases between. CDR3 nucleotide sequence: TGTGCCAGCAGCCCAGGGACCCTCGGGGAAAAACTGTTTTTT. Encoded protein: CASSPGTLGEKLFF.

This clonotype was seen a handful of times. V gene TRBV12-3 or TRBV12-4 combines with J gene TRBJ2-1; D not certain. V gave up 2 bases and J gave up 8 bases, with 10 bases separating them. The CDR3 totals 13 residues. The DNA for the CDR3 is TGTGCCAGCAGTTTATGGGATGGGGATGAGCAGTTCTTC. Translated: CASSLWDGDEQFF.

V is TRBV4-2 and J is TRBJ2-5, with 9 bases matching TRBD2. V was pared by 0 bases and J by 0 bases, with 2 bases of the junction left unmatched. Germline CDR1 and CDR2: LGHNA and YNFKEQ. CDR3 size: 16 residues. CDR3 DNA: TGTGCCAGCAGCCAAGAAAGCGGGGGGCACCAAGAGACCCAGTACTTC. As protein: CASSQESGGHQETQYF.

V is TRBV6-5 and J is TRBJ1-1; tentatively, D is TRBD1 (5 bases). Germline assignment: CDR1 MNHEY and CDR2 SVGAGI. V was clipped by 5 bases and J by 6 bases, with 13 bases between them. CDR3 length: 13 residues. CDR3 amino acids: CASSRGGGAEAFF. The DNA of the CDR3 is TGTGCCAGCAGTAGGGGTGGCGGCGCTGAAGCTTTCTTT.

This clonotype was counted ten times or more. The genes are TRBV28 and TRBJ2-2, with D tentatively TRBD2 (6 bases). Trimming took 6 bases from V and 3 from J, leaving 14 bases between them. The CDR3 consists of 15 residues. Germline CDR1 is MDHEN and CDR2 is SYDVKM. The CDR3 sequence is CASSIPLADTGELFF. CDR3 in DNA: TGTGCCAGCAGCATCCCACTAGCTGACACCGGGGAGCTGTTTTTT.